This TCR beta chain was recorded in a study of HIV-infected children after antiretroviral therapy interruption. Study details: Recorded EBV and CMV exposure existed for most children. The study, taken as a whole, reports: By the end of treatment interruption, naive CD4+ clonality (Gini) increased. Naive CD4+ CDR3 sharing between time points fell after interruption began.

RNA-based 3' RACE libraries used unique molecular identifiers. TCRdb used MiXCR to reprocess the 3' RACE reads, holding one entry per CDR3 protein. This sample has tens of thousands of distinct CDR3 sequences, with around 4.7% found just once. Treatment defined: PENTA 11 planned treatment interruption arm or continuous ART arm. This clonotype was detected many times. Its antigen is not identified. The sequence was collected from a pool of human donors with HIV. The source material was CD45RA+ CD4+ T cells from PBMCs, pooled from several time points, sampled from a donor given antiretroviral therapy, either interrupted or continuous. Subset of the sample: naive CD4+ CD45RA+ CD45RO- T cells.

For the CDR3, the DNA is TGCGCCAGCAGCCAAGAGTGGTCAGGAAAAGCTTTCTTT. Its protein is CASSQEWSGKAFF. V is TRBV4-1 and J is TRBJ1-1; D uncertain. V lost 0 bases and J 9 bases, leaving 11 bases between the germline ends. This CDR3 spans 13 amino acids. Germline CDR1 and CDR2: MGHRA and YSYEKL.